This TCR beta chain was retrieved from a study of brain T cells in children with intractable seizures. Sequencing used immunoSEQ multiplex PCR; TCRdb keeps in-frame clones, though not all of them. The repertoire holds just under 65,000 clones, with roughly 95% as singletons. The input for sequencing was peripheral blood, taken at surgery. The TCR comes from a boy under two years old with focal cortical dysplasia and intractable seizures.

The CDR3 loop reads CASTESRDRGCEQYF. As DNA, the CDR3 is TGTGCCAGCACCGAAAGTAGGGACAGGGGATGCGAGCAGTACTTC. This sequence joins TRBV21-1 and TRBJ2-7; TRBD1 is the table's D call and was not checked against the DNA. TRBV21-1 is noted as a pseudogene. This CDR3 has 15 amino acids.